The 32 T cell receptor beta chains reported below all come from one sample, sequenced in a study of post-analysis software for immune sequencing data (dated by TCRdb to between 2014 and 2017). The library was made by PCR. The reads were generated on an Illumina HiSeq 2500. To reduce PCR and sequencing biases, unique molecular identifiers were incorporated into the TCR beta cDNA libraries. TCRdb reprocessed the public reads (quality trimming at Q25 with fastp, clone calling with MiXCR) and kept in-frame beta chains. Under each unique CDR3 protein, matching rows form one entry showing the most common genes and DNA. This sample holds some 700,000 distinct CDR3 sequences; more than 50% were observed only once. Around 11% of the sample is taken by the ten largest. The antigens of these receptors remain unknown. The study at large found these results: Roughly 5 TRBV segments, including TRBV5-6, TRBV5-1 and TRBV20-1, were significantly more frequent in patients than controls.

The sequenced sample was blood. These receptors came from a girl between 2 and 10 years old with multiple sclerosis.

For the CDR3, the DNA is TGCAGCGCTCTCCCGGGACTGCGTGGACGAGACATTCAGTACTTC. This codes for CSALPGLRGRDIQYF. The V and J genes are TRBV29-1 and TRBJ2-7; perhaps TRBD2 as D (6 bases). The J call is in doubt because the DNA end fits TRBJ2-4 better. The CDR3 is made up of 15 amino acids. Germline V lookup: CDR1 SQVTM, CDR2 ANQGSEA.

The CDR3 bases are TGTGCCAGCAGCCAAAGGACAGGGAGTATACGGATCCTCTACGAGCAGTACTTC. Its protein product is CASSQRTGSIRILYEQYF. V usage is TRBV3-1 and J usage is TRBJ2-7; 8 nucleotides match TRBD1. Germline values: CDR1 LGHDT, CDR2 YNNKEL (reference sequence). The CDR3 consists of 18 residues. The V and J ends lost 2 bases and 3 bases, in that order; junction bases with no gene match: 15.

The CDR3 DNA is TGCGCCAGCAGCTTGGGGGTCCAGGTGGGAAGTGAGCAGTTCTTC. Amino acids: CASSLGVQVGSEQFF. V is TRBV5-1 and J is TRBJ2-1; unclear D gene. Germline CDR1 is SGHRS and CDR2 is YFSETQ. This CDR3 region has 15 residues. V lost 0 bases to trimming and J lost 9 bases, with 16 bases between them.

This clonotype was observed once. CDR3 loop: CASSADRDNGYTF. The DNA for the CDR3 is TGCGCCAGCAGCGCGGACAGGGATAATGGCTACACCTTC. The chain couples TRBV5-1 to TRBJ1-2; TRBD1 aligns across 8 bases. The ends lost 4 bases at V and 6 bases at J; junction bases unmatched: 5. The CDR3 totals 13 residues. The germline CDR1 and CDR2 sequences are SGHRS and YFSETQ. The complete variable domain, with remaining parts taken from reference TRBV5-1 and TRBJ1-2, reads KAGVTQTPRYLIKTRGQQVTLSCSPISGHRSVSWYQQTPGQGLQFLFEYFSETQRNKGNFPGRFSGRQFSNSRSEMNVSTLELGDSALYLCASSADRDNGYTFGSGTRLTVV.

The CDR3 DNA follows: TGTGCCAGCAGCCAGCAGTGGGATACGCAGTATTTT. Translation gives CASSQQWDTQYF. This sequence joins TRBV3-1 and TRBJ2-3; D remains ambiguous. This CDR3 spans 12 amino acids. Trimming left V 3 bases short and J 6 bases short, with 7 bases between. In germline, CDR1 is LGHDT, CDR2 YNNKEL (reference sequence).

The chain joins TRBV7-8 to TRBJ2-3; D tentatively fits TRBD1 or TRBD2 (5 bases each). Trimming shortened V by 6 bases and J by 11 bases, and 15 bases separated the two germline ends. CDR3 length: 12 residues. Germline values: CDR1 SGHVS, CDR2 FQNEAQ. CDR3 DNA: TGTGCCAGCAGTTCCTATATGAGGGGGCAGTATTTT. It is translated as CASSSYMRGQYF.

This clonotype appeared a few times. V and J are TRBV12-3 or TRBV12-4 and TRBJ2-3; D unresolved. V was clipped by 5 bases and J by 0 bases, with 15 bases between them. This CDR3 comprises 16 residues. The CDR3 bases are TGTGCCAGCAGTACTCCTCCCGCAGCTAGCACAGATACGCAGTATTTT. This sequence encodes CASSTPPAASTDTQYF.

CDR3 amino acids: CASSRVSDGSNEQFF. The CDR3 DNA sequence: TGCGCCAGCAGCCGAGTTTCCGATGGGAGCAATGAGCAGTTCTTC. The chain is built from TRBV4-1 and TRBJ2-1; TRBD2 is a possible D gene (5 bases). The V gene's germline CDR1 is MGHRA and CDR2 YSYEKL. The CDR3 consists of 15 residues. The germline V and J ends were trimmed by 4 bases and 6 bases, with 16 bases remaining between them.

This chain connects TRBV28 to TRBJ1-5; possibly TRBD1 for D (6 bases). In germline, CDR1 is MDHEN, CDR2 SYDVKM. This CDR3 region has 15 residues. V gave up 3 bases and J gave up 7 bases, with 16 bases separating them. In nucleotides, the CDR3 is TGTGCCAGCAGTTTTCGGGGGCGGTATGGACAGCCCCAGCATTTT. It is translated as CASSFRGRYGQPQHF.

The chain combines TRBV20-1 with TRBJ2-7; the match to TRBD2 covers 12 bases. CDR3 length equals 16 residues. With 1 base clipped from V and 5 bases from J, the junction kept 9 bases outside the gene matches. CDR1 and CDR2 from the germline V gene are DFQATT and SNEGSKA (reference sequence). The DNA of the CDR3 is TGCAGTGCTAGAGGTCCACTAGCGGGGGGACCCCACGAGCAGTACTTC. Translated: CSARGPLAGGPHEQYF.

The chain is built from TRBV12-3 or TRBV12-4 and TRBJ2-7; tentative D call: TRBD1 (5 bases). This CDR3 contains 14 residues. With 2 bases removed from V and 4 bases from J, the gap between germline ends came to 12 bases. Here the CDR3 reads CASSLRQGLYEQYF. CDR3 DNA: TGTGCCAGCAGTTTACGGCAGGGTTTGTACGAGCAGTACTTC.

V and J are TRBV6-2 or TRBV6-3 and TRBJ2-7, with D possibly matching TRBD1 (5 bases). Germline lookup yields CDR1 MNHEY and CDR2 SVGEGT. The CDR3 consists of 15 residues. V was trimmed by 8 bases and J by 3 bases, leaving 20 bases between them. CDR3 bases: TGTGCCAGCCGACACCAAGACAGCGAAATCTACGAGCAGTACTTC. Encoded protein: CASRHQDSEIYEQYF.

The chain carries TRBV7-9 and TRBJ1-4; D gene ambiguous. CDR3 length: 17 residues. Germline CDR1 is SEHNR and CDR2 is FQNEAQ (reference sequence). V was clipped by 1 base and J by 2 bases, with 14 bases between them. The CDR3, as DNA: TGTGCCAGCAGCTTAGATTCCGTTGGTGTGACTAATGAAAAACTGTTTTTT. Its translation is CASSLDSVGVTNEKLFF.

The chain is built from TRBV6-4 and TRBJ1-1; D is perhaps TRBD1 (5 bases). The germline gives CDR1 MRHNA, CDR2 SNTAGT. V was cut by 2 bases and J by 0 bases, with 13 bases left in between. The CDR3 covers 16 residues. In DNA, the CDR3 is TGTGCCAGCAGTGACCACAAGGGGAGGATGAACACTGAAGCTTTCTTT. Its translation: CASSDHKGRMNTEAFF.

The chain has TRBV7-2 and TRBJ1-2, with TRBD1 identical over 9 bases. Unmatched junction bases numbered 18, after V lost 8 bases and J lost 8 bases. In germline, CDR1 is SGHTA, CDR2 FQGNSA. This CDR3 contains 16 residues. The CDR3 region is CASELRGRDRVLGYTF. The CDR3 nucleotides are TGTGCCAGCGAGCTTAGAGGGCGGGACAGGGTTTTAGGCTACACCTTC. Using reference TRBV7-2 and TRBJ1-2 for the parts outside the CDR3, the full variable domain is GAGVSQSPSNKVTEKGKDVELRCDPISGHTALYWYRQSLGQGLEFLIYFQGNSAPDKSGLPSDRFSAERTGGSVSTLTIQRTQQEDSAVYLCASELRGRDRVLGYTFGSGTRLTVV.

This clonotype was seen many times. The genes are TRBV6-2 or TRBV6-3 and TRBJ2-6; D is unresolved. The CDR3 extends over 22 amino acids. The germline CDR1 and CDR2 sequences are MNHEY and SVGEGT. Trimming shortened V by 2 bases and J by 1 base, and 27 bases separated the two germline ends. For the CDR3, the DNA is TGTGCCAGCAGTTACGGGTCATTCCGTAACAGACAATTTTTTTCTGGGGCCAACGTCCTGACTTTC. It encodes CASSYGSFRNRQFFSGANVLTF.

V gene TRBV3-1 combines with J gene TRBJ2-7, with 8 bases aligning to TRBD1. The CDR3 has 14 residues. The germline V gene encodes CDR1 LGHDT and CDR2 YNNKEL (reference sequence). Trimming removed 5 bases from V and 3 bases from J; junction bases left unmatched: 6. The chain's CDR3 is CASSGRQGSYEQYF. The CDR3 DNA sequence: TGTGCCAGCAGCGGACGACAGGGGAGCTACGAGCAGTACTTC.

This sequence joins TRBV6-5 and TRBJ2-2; D tentatively fits TRBD1 or TRBD2 (5 bases each). From germline, CDR1 is MNHEY and CDR2 SVGAGI. CDR3 length: 17 residues. The V gene lost 0 bases and the J gene lost 1 base, with 12 bases spanning the gap. The CDR3 is CASSYSMGPLNTGELFF. The CDR3 nucleotides are TGTGCCAGCAGTTACTCGATGGGACCATTGAACACCGGGGAGCTGTTTTTT.

The chain carries TRBV10-3 and TRBJ2-3; 7 nucleotides agree with TRBD2. There are 15 residues in the CDR3. The germline CDR1 and CDR2 sequences are ENHRY and SYGVKD. J was trimmed by 6 bases and V by 6 bases; bases with no gene match: 12. The CDR3 spells CAIRSGSGSADTQYF. The CDR3, as DNA: TGTGCCATCAGGTCGGGTAGCGGGTCCGCTGATACGCAGTATTTT.

The rearrangement uses TRBV4-3 and TRBJ2-1, with 7 bases identical to TRBD2. Trimming at V came to 1 base and at J to 2 bases, leaving 5 bases not matched to a gene. Germline V gene sequence: CDR1 LGHNA, CDR2 YSLEER. The CDR3 has 16 amino acids. CDR3 DNA sequence: TGCGCCAGCAGCCAAGGGAGCGGGGTGGCCTACAATGAGCAGTTCTTC. Encoded protein: CASSQGSGVAYNEQFF.

A few counts support this clonotype. The chain recombines TRBV24-1 with TRBJ2-4, with 9 bases matching TRBD1. The J call may not be correct, given that the DNA end is closer to TRBJ2-5. The CDR3 length is 16 residues. The V gene's germline CDR1 is KGHDR and CDR2 SFDVKD. The DNA of the CDR3 is TGTGCCACCAGTGATTCCCCGGGACAGGGAGACGAGACCCAGTACTTC. Residues: CATSDSPGQGDETQYF.

This clonotype was seen just once. This chain uses TRBV29-1 with TRBJ2-1, with 8 bases lining up with TRBD2. CDR1 is SQVTM and CDR2 is ANQGSEA in the germline V gene. The CDR3 runs 18 residues. The V gene end was trimmed by 3 bases and the J gene end by 4 bases; junction bases not matched to a gene: 17. The DNA of the CDR3 is TGCAGCGTTGATCAAGTAGAGGGGCCGGGGGGGCGGTACAATGAGCAGTTCTTC. Protein: CSVDQVEGPGGRYNEQFF.

This clonotype was counted many times. The genes are TRBV7-2 and TRBJ2-1; a weak D match, TRBD1 (5 bases). Germline values: CDR1 SGHTA, CDR2 FQGNSA. The CDR3 is 15 residues long. Trimming shortened V by 4 bases and J by 3 bases, and 13 bases separated the two germline ends. The CDR3, as DNA: TGTGCCAGCAGCTCGCCAGAGGACAACTACAATGAGCAGTTCTTC. Translation gives CASSSPEDNYNEQFF.

This chain links TRBV7-6 with TRBJ2-3, with TRBD2 matching 13 bases. Trimming took 6 bases from V and 5 from J; bases not matched to a gene: 8. Germline CDR1 SGHVS, CDR2 FNYEAQ. The length of the CDR3 is 16 residues. CDR3 loop: CASRPPGTSGVDTQYF. CDR3 nucleotides: TGTGCCAGCAGGCCCCCCGGGACTAGCGGGGTAGATACGCAGTATTTT.

This clonotype was recorded a few times. The chain has TRBV18 and TRBJ2-5; D is ambiguous. The CDR3 runs 12 residues. Per the germline V gene, CDR1 is KGHSH and CDR2 is LQKENI. The V gene lost 5 bases and the J gene lost 1 base, with 5 bases spanning the gap. The CDR3 sequence is CASSTAQETQYF. CDR3 nucleotides: TGTGCCAGCTCAACCGCCCAAGAGACCCAGTACTTC.

This clonotype was detected a few times. This chain connects TRBV12-3 or TRBV12-4 to TRBJ1-1; 7 bases line up with TRBD1. CDR3 length equals 13 residues. The junction had 6 bases not matched to a gene; V was cut back by 7 bases and J by 4 bases. The CDR3 DNA follows: TGTGCCAGCAATAAGGGGGCGGGCACTGAAGCTTTCTTT. Translation gives CASNKGAGTEAFF.

V and J are TRBV9 and TRBJ2-1; 7 nucleotides agree with TRBD1. V shed 0 bases, J shed 9 bases, and the junction held 12 bases outside the gene matches. The CDR3 has 16 residues. Per germline, CDR1 SGDLS and CDR2 YYNGEE. CDR3 region: CASSVARTGAKGEQFF. The CDR3 DNA sequence: TGTGCCAGCAGCGTAGCGAGGACAGGAGCCAAGGGTGAGCAGTTCTTC.

The V call is TRBV7-9, the J call TRBJ1-2; D ambiguous. Trimming stripped 4 bases from V and 6 bases from J, with 12 bases between. The CDR3 extends over 13 amino acids. Germline CDR1 and CDR2: SEHNR and FQNEAQ (reference sequence). In DNA form, the CDR3 reads TGTGCCAGCAGCTCCGTCGGCCCCGATGGCTACACCTTC. Protein product: CASSSVGPDGYTF.

V gene TRBV12-3 or TRBV12-4 combines with J gene TRBJ1-1; unclear D gene. V lost 3 bases to trimming and J lost 4 bases, with 6 bases between them. The CDR3 is made up of 12 amino acids. The CDR3 spells CASSFISTEAFF. The CDR3 DNA is TGTGCCAGCAGTTTTATCTCCACTGAAGCTTTCTTT.

This clonotype showed up just a few times. The rearrangement links TRBV7-3 to TRBJ1-1, with D unresolved. The CDR3 is 13 amino acids. V was clipped by 5 bases and J by 0 bases, with 7 bases between them. CDR1 and CDR2 (germline): SGHTA, FQGTGA. CDR3 coding DNA: TGTGCCAGCAGCGCTTCAATGAACACTGAAGCTTTCTTT. This sequence encodes CASSASMNTEAFF.

The V call is TRBV10-3, the J call TRBJ2-5; 13 positions match TRBD2. The CDR3 loop spans 16 amino acids. Trimming took 6 bases from V and 2 from J; bases not matched to a gene: 6. Per the germline V gene, CDR1 is ENHRY and CDR2 is SYGVKD. The CDR3 DNA reads TGTGCCATCAGCCCCAGGACTAGCGGGGGACAAGAGACCCAGTACTTC. Amino acid sequence: CAISPRTSGGQETQYF.

The chain couples TRBV11-3 to TRBJ1-2; no firm D call. Germline V lookup: CDR1 SGHNT, CDR2 YENEEA. V was trimmed by 5 bases and J by 2 bases, leaving 15 bases between them. The CDR3 runs to 15 residues. CDR3 in amino acids: CASSPDFGLNYGYTF. CDR3 in DNA: TGTGCCAGCAGCCCGGACTTCGGTCTGAACTATGGCTACACCTTC.